This T cell receptor (beta chain) was sequenced for a study of neurological immune-mediated disorders. By 5'RACE with 10-nucleotide random UMIs, the cDNA was made. The output of every sequencing run, over 190 million TCR-beta sequences, came from 15-18 subjects. TCRdb re-derived calls from the 5' RACE reads in MiXCR, one entry per CDR3 protein. The profile shows 70,000 to 90,000 distinct CDR3 sequences, about 5.6% of them singletons. At least ten counts were recorded for this clonotype. Its antigen is as yet unknown. The study, taken as a whole, reports: When repertoires were grouped phylogenetically, those of 18 of 34 multiple sclerosis patients fell into one related-CDR3 cluster, a possible signature.

Trimming cost V 4 bases and J 5 bases, with 27 bases left between them. Germline-derived CDR1 and CDR2 are SGHRS and YFSETQ. This CDR3 spans 18 amino acids. Time point defined: longitudinal time-point 2. The sequencing input was PBMCs. The source of this sequence is a woman aged 60-75 years with multiple sclerosis. The chain employs TRBV5-1 and TRBJ1-2; TRBD1 is a possible D gene (5 bases). The CDR3: CASSPAIGGKGRQYGYTF. CDR3 DNA sequence: TGCGCCAGCAGCCCGGCGATTGGTGGAAAGGGACGCCAATATGGCTACACCTTC.